A single TCR beta chain is shown here with its context. What it recognizes is unknown. CDR1 is DFQATT and CDR2 is SNEGSKA in the germline V gene (reference sequence). CDR3 length equals 12 residues. Trimming took 5 bases from V and 10 from J, leaving 15 bases between them. The sample's treatment: roughly nine-day PBMC culture with coronavirus spike peptide pools or control peptides (ViraFEST assay). ViraFEST sequenced TCRs after peptide-pool expansion of antigen-specific T cells. This specimen belongs to a study of vaccination and CD4 T cells after COVID-19. Study context: The study drew post-COVID samples a median around 92 days after diagnosis (range 35 to 161).

Study findings and constraints: Post-vaccination, and not before, a median 86.3% of reactive clones appeared in convalescent patients.

Sequenced with the Oncomine TCR Beta short-read assay was DNA taken from cultured CD4+ T cells. Genomic DNA extraction was carried out from cultured CD4+ T cells. One entry per CDR3 protein, called by TCRdb with MiXCR from the PCR reads. The data show about 9,300 distinct CDR3 sequences, approximately 52% seen once. The sample consisted of CD4+ T cells from blood, cultured in vitro. The chain combines TRBV20-1 with TRBJ2-1; D perhaps matches TRBD2 (6 bases). The receptor was derived from a human donor who had recovered from COVID-19. The CDR3: CSASSTGDEQFF. CDR3 in DNA: TGCAGTGCTTCCAGTACGGGAGACGAGCAGTTCTTC.